This T cell receptor beta chain was sequenced during a study of blood T cell repertoires in COVID-19 (dated by TCRdb to 2020 to 2021). About the study as a whole: Collaborator samples came from the United States, Italy and Spain and covered acute and convalescent phases of COVID-19. The material from the prospective study consisted of cDNA or gDNA derived from T cells, B-cell-depleted T cells, or PBMCs. Subjects who had been exposed to COVID-19, were actively infected with it, or had recovered from it provided the deeply sampled blood TCRbeta repertoires that made up the dataset. A freely available public database, intended as a resource for researchers studying the immune response to SARS-CoV-2, is where the repertoires were released. The samples were drawn from two sources: the first 160 participants of the ongoing ImmuneRACE study, and 950 to 1,500 subjects contributed by 6 global collaborators. The sample metadata nearly always contained a de-identified subject ID, COVID-19 status, age in years and sex. Where available, HLA class I and class II types were obtained from metadata supplied by the sample provider rather than from assay-based typing.

Whole blood was collected in K2EDTA tubes by collaborating institutions according to the institutions' own protocols. For TCRbeta analysis, collaborators shipped samples as frozen whole blood, isolated PBMCs, or DNA extracted from either of those sample types. Trimming accounts for 6 bases at V and 5 bases at J, while the number of junction bases matched to no gene is 10. Taken from the germline V gene, the CDR1 and CDR2 loops are MDHEN and SYDVKM. From its cysteine to its phenylalanine, the CDR3 spans 15 amino acids. Just CDR3 DNA is preserved here, 45 bases in frame from base 1. Overall results and qualifications from the work: Clinical and demographic metadata were provided uncurated, with the amount varying by source and participant.

This clone is a singleton in its sample. Its antigen is not yet known. The sample holds no much larger clone one base away, and base qualities are not on file. TCRbeta CDR3 regions were amplified from genomic DNA by means of the immunoSEQ Assay, a bias-controlled multiplex PCR. In the paper's pipeline: Within the assay, amplification of reference gene primers was used to estimate how many nucleated cells each sample contained. To quantify the absolute abundance of each unique TCRbeta CDR3 rearrangement, sequence reads were collapsed and filtered. For each sample, productive Simpson clonality was calculated as the square root of Simpson's diversity index across productive rearrangements. The table comes from immuneACCESS by way of TCRdb, which keeps in-frame sequences with V and J called. Part of the clones is missing from these tables; in studies checked, under half for an unresolved V gene and the rest for unknown reasons. V, J and clone size reflect that table, while D and trimming were determined from the DNA. This sample is represented by 200,000 to 300,000 clones; 70% to 90% of them were singletons. The ten largest clones represent 6.2% of the sample.

The receptor comes from a man in his 60s with acute or convalescent COVID-19. Sequenced sample: peripheral blood. The rearranged chain carries TRBV28 and TRBJ2-7; a stretch of 10 junction bases matches TRBD1. The nucleotide sequence is TGTGCCAGCAGACGTAGGGACAGGGGCTTAGACGAGCAGTACTTC. This sequence encodes CASRRRDRGLDEQYF.